What follows are 21 T cell receptor beta chains derived from one specimen sequenced in a study of Ad26.COV2.S vaccination and SARS-CoV-2 variants (dated by TCRdb to the early 2020s). The meaning of the sample's treatment or condition label: 19 received Ad26.COV2.S at low or high dose, single or two shots; five or six received placebo; per-sample allocation not given. For vaccine and placebo recipients, the sequenced repertoires came from samples collected on day 63 after the first injection. Preparation of the library involved the immunoSEQ multiplex PCR assay. In its TCRdb copy, this immuneACCESS table keeps in-frame sequences only and misses some clones. Where compared with another copy, unresolved V genes explain less than half of these, and the others have no known cause. This sample is represented by 200,000 to 250,000 clones; more than 75% of them were singletons. The ten biggest clones cover roughly a tenth of the sample.

This sample comprised peripheral blood, obtained in a trial of Ad26.COV2.S vaccine versus placebo. The receptors come from a person between 18 and 65 years old who received the Ad26.COV2.S COVID-19 vaccine or a placebo.

This clone has a single count. The same CDR3 is also encoded by other DNA sequences in this sample. The chain couples TRBV18 to TRBJ2-5, with D uncertain. The germline V and J ends were trimmed by 4 bases and 0 bases, with 3 bases remaining between them. This CDR3 has 12 residues. In germline, CDR1 is KGHSH, CDR2 LQKENI. The CDR3 nucleotides read TGTGCCAGCTCACTGTACCAAGAGACCCAGTACTTC. It codes for CASSLYQETQYF.

The rearrangement links TRBV6-5 to TRBJ2-5; D might be TRBD1 or TRBD2, each matching 6 bases. The ends were cut back, 2 bases at V and 3 bases at J, with 10 bases in the middle. The CDR3 consists of 14 residues. Germline V gene sequence: CDR1 MNHEY, CDR2 SVGAGI. CDR3 in DNA: TGTGCCAGCAGTTACGCGGGACAAGAAGAGACCCAGTACTTC. It codes for CASSYAGQEETQYF.

About this clone itself: The missing conserved phenylalanine or tryptophan at the end of this CDR3 makes a read error likely. The DNA is omitted, as the CDR3 cannot be located on it reliably, and the CDR3 follows TCRdb's listing. The genes are TRBV27 and TRBJ2-7; TRBD2 is the table's D call and was not checked against the DNA. The germline V gene encodes CDR1 MNHEY and CDR2 SMNVEV (reference sequence). The CDR3 sequence runs 15 residues, both termini included. CDR3 amino acids: CASTKTPTSGAFDGI.

The chain employs TRBV11-2 and TRBJ2-1, with 10 bases lining up with TRBD2. CDR1 is SGHAT and CDR2 is FQNNGV in the germline V gene. The CDR3 is 18 amino acids. V gave up 0 bases and J gave up 0 bases; unmatched junction bases: 5. The CDR3 DNA reads TGTGCCAGCAGCTTAGAAATAGCGGGGGGATCCTCCTACAATGAGCAGTTCTTC. It is translated as CASSLEIAGGSSYNEQFF.

The chain recombines TRBV25-1 with TRBJ2-1; 7 bases align to TRBD1. Per germline, CDR1 MGHDK and CDR2 SYGVNS. The CDR3 is 11 residues long. Written as DNA, the CDR3 is TGTGCTTCCCAGGGGGTGAATGAGCAGTTCTTC. Its protein is CASQGVNEQFF.

DNA for the CDR3: TGTGCCAGCAGCCGGGGGGGCAGGGGAGAAGAGACCCAGTACTTC. It codes for CASSRGGRGEETQYF. This chain uses TRBV11-3 with TRBJ2-5, with 8 bases matching TRBD2. The junction had 8 bases not matched to a gene; V was cut back by 5 bases and J by 3 bases. Per the germline V gene, CDR1 is SGHNT and CDR2 is YENEEA. The CDR3 is 15 amino acids.

The gene calls are TRBV12-3 or TRBV12-4 and TRBJ1-2; unclear D gene. This CDR3 has 13 amino acids. V was trimmed by 5 bases and J by 5 bases, leaving 12 bases between them. CDR3 loop: CASSLELVYGYTF. The CDR3 DNA sequence: TGTGCCAGCAGTCTCGAACTCGTTTATGGCTACACCTTC.

Comments on this clone: Other DNA sequences in the sample encode the same CDR3. Here the CDR3 reads CASSVEGYTGELFF. Written as DNA, the CDR3 is TGTGCCAGCAGCGTAGAGGGGTACACCGGGGAGCTGTTTTTT. V and J are TRBV9 and TRBJ2-2; tentative D call: TRBD1 (5 bases). Germline V gene data show CDR1 as SGDLS and CDR2 as YYNGEE. V lost 0 bases to trimming and J lost 3 bases, with 6 bases between them. CDR3 size: 14 residues.

The rearrangement uses TRBV10-3 and TRBJ1-5, with 7 positions matching TRBD1. Germline loops: CDR1 ENHRY, CDR2 SYGVKD. The CDR3 runs to 14 residues. After removal of 5 bases from V and 4 bases from J, the junction contained 5 bases not matched to a gene. The CDR3 protein is CAISTGAGNQPQHF. For the CDR3, the DNA is TGTGCCATCAGTACAGGGGCTGGGAATCAGCCCCAGCATTTT.

This chain uses TRBV11-2 with TRBJ1-1; D is undetermined. V was cut by 2 bases and J by 7 bases, with 11 bases left in between. Germline lookup yields CDR1 SGHAT and CDR2 FQNNGV. The CDR3 length is 13 residues. The CDR3 DNA is TGTGCCAGCAGCTTAAAAGGGTATGATGAAGCTTTCTTT. This encodes CASSLKGYDEAFF.

On this clone: Other DNA sequences in this sample translate to the same CDR3. The CDR3 region is CSARRDTQYF. CDR3 DNA sequence: TGCAGTGCTAGGCGAGATACGCAGTATTTT. V and J are TRBV20-1 and TRBJ2-3; D unresolved. CDR1 and CDR2 from the germline V gene are DFQATT and SNEGSKA (reference sequence). CDR3 length: 10 residues. Trimming took off 3 bases at V and 5 bases at J, with 3 bases between the two ends.

This clone has more than one count but fewer than ten. Other DNA sequences from this sample encode an identical CDR3 as well. The J gene is TRBJ1-3, the V gene TRBV9, with D perhaps TRBD1 (5 bases). V gave up 4 bases and J gave up 4 bases, with 15 bases separating them. The CDR3 length is 15 residues. The V gene's germline CDR1 is SGDLS and CDR2 YYNGEE. Written as DNA, the CDR3 is TGTGCCAGCAGCCTACTTGGGGCTACGGGAAACACCATATATTTT. Translation: CASSLLGATGNTIYF.

V is TRBV5-1 and J is TRBJ2-5; TRBD2 agrees at 10 bases. With V trimmed by 4 bases and J by 5 bases, 11 bases remained unmatched. Germline CDR1 reads SGHRS; CDR2 reads YFSETQ. This CDR3 is built from 16 residues. The CDR3: CASSPSSSGGWETQYF. In nucleotides, the CDR3 is TGCGCCAGCAGCCCGTCCTCTAGCGGGGGATGGGAGACCCAGTACTTC. The entire variable domain, with the rest obtained from reference TRBV5-1 and TRBJ2-5, is as follows: KAGVTQTPRYLIKTRGQQVTLSCSPISGHRSVSWYQQTPGQGLQFLFEYFSETQRNKGNFPGRFSGRQFSNSRSEMNVSTLELGDSALYLCASSPSSSGGWETQYFGPGTRLLVL.

The rearrangement joins TRBV9 to TRBJ2-7, with D maybe TRBD1 (6 bases). The germline V and J ends were trimmed by 1 base and 4 bases, with 9 bases remaining between them. This CDR3 contains 13 residues. The germline CDR1 and CDR2 sequences are SGDLS and YYNGEE. This CDR3 reads CASSVKGGYEQYF. The DNA for the CDR3 is TGTGCCAGCAGCGTAAAAGGGGGTTACGAGCAGTACTTC.

J is TRBJ1-6 and V is TRBV5-1, with D possibly matching TRBD1 (6 bases). The CDR3 extends over 15 amino acids. Germline V lookup: CDR1 SGHRS, CDR2 YFSETQ. With 3 bases removed from V and 7 bases from J, the gap between germline ends came to 14 bases. The CDR3 protein is CASSSTGTTNSPLHF. The CDR3 DNA reads as TGCGCCAGCAGCTCCACAGGGACAACAAATTCACCCCTCCACTTT.

This chain uses TRBV28 with TRBJ1-4; D gene unclear. CDR3 length equals 11 residues. Trimming left V 6 bases short and J 8 bases short, with 7 bases between. Germline V gene sequence: CDR1 MDHEN, CDR2 SYDVKM. DNA for the CDR3: TGTGCCAGCAGCCCGCACGAAAAACTGTTTTTT. Its translation: CASSPHEKLFF.

This clone was seen once. The same CDR3 also results from other DNA sequences found in this sample. V gene TRBV9 combines with J gene TRBJ1-1; D is unclear. CDR3 length: 13 amino acids. Between the trimmed V and J ends, which lost 0 bases and 4 bases, there was a span of 7 bases. The germline gives CDR1 SGDLS, CDR2 YYNGEE. The CDR3: CASSVGGRTEAFF. In DNA, the CDR3 is TGTGCCAGCAGCGTAGGAGGGCGCACTGAAGCTTTCTTT.

The chain has TRBV6-2 or TRBV6-3 and TRBJ1-5, with D perhaps TRBD1 (6 bases). The CDR3 sequence is 16 residues long. CDR1 is MNHEY and CDR2 is SVGEGT in the germline V gene. V was clipped by 5 bases and J by 3 bases, with 17 bases between them. CDR3 protein: CASSPRAGVLNQPQHF. DNA for the CDR3: TGTGCCAGCAGTCCCCGGGCAGGGGTTCTCAATCAGCCCCAGCATTTT.

The chain links TRBV5-1 to TRBJ2-7; 7 nucleotides match TRBD1. V was clipped by 1 base and J by 0 bases; unmatched bases: 7. The CDR3 consists of 16 residues. Germline assignment: CDR1 SGHRS and CDR2 YFSETQ. The CDR3 is CASSLTPGGSSYEQYF. As DNA, the CDR3 is TGCGCCAGCAGCTTGACCCCAGGGGGAAGCTCCTACGAGCAGTACTTC.

This clone has a handful of counts. The V gene is TRBV7-2, the J gene TRBJ2-1; D perhaps matches TRBD1 (6 bases). Trimming removed 1 base from V and 5 bases from J, with 12 bases in between. The CDR3 spans 15 residues. From germline, CDR1 is SGHTA and CDR2 FQGNSA. The DNA for the CDR3 is TGTGCCAGCAGCTTAGGGACAGACTTAAACAATGAGCAGTTCTTC. It codes for CASSLGTDLNNEQFF.

Of note for this clone: Compared with germline, one end of the junction differs, possibly owing to a read error. V is TRBV2 and J is TRBJ2-2; TRBD2 matches 7 bases. The CDR3 contains 15 residues. Germline V CDR1 and CDR2: SNHLY, FYNNEI. CDR3 sequence: CASSRVLANTGELFF. CDR3 sequence (DNA): TGTGCCAGCAGTCGGGTACTAGCGAATACCGGGGAGCTGTTTTTT.